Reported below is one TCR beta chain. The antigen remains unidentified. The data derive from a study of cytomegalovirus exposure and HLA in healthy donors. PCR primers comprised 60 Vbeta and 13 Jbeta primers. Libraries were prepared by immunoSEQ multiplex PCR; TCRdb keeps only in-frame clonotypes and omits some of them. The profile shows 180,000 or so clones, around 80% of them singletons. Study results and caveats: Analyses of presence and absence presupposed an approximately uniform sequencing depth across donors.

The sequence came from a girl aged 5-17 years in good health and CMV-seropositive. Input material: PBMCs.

The CDR3 region is CASSQDRSGKGDEQFF. In DNA form, the CDR3 reads TGCGCCAGCAGCCAAGATCGTAGCGGGAAGGGGGATGAGCAGTTCTTC. V and J are TRBV4-3 and TRBJ2-1, with 8 bases lining up with TRBD2. The CDR3 sequence is 16 residues long. The V gene end was trimmed by 0 bases and the J gene end by 8 bases; junction bases not matched to a gene: 9. In germline, CDR1 is LGHNA, CDR2 YSLEER.